This T cell receptor (beta chain) was observed in a study of T-cell reconstitution after alpha-beta-depleted transplantation in children. CDR1 is LGHNA, CDR2 YNFKEQ, per germline. The CDR3 runs to 12 residues. V lost 2 bases and J 7 bases, leaving 9 bases between the germline ends. The TCRbeta library incorporated unique molecular identifiers. TCRdb redid the calling of the PCR reads with MiXCR, one entry per CDR3 protein. The profile shows about a million distinct CDR3 sequences, roughly 31% of them singletons. As regards this clonotype: Its matching antigen is unknown.

Findings and caveats of the study: After one year, T-cell counts and TCRbeta diversity mostly came from new T cells. Surviving recipient T cells and thymic progenitors underlay high day-60 TCRbeta diversity in some patients. Reportedly, roughly two months post-transplant, alpha-beta T cells arose from several hundred expanded graft clones.

The chain joins TRBV4-2 to TRBJ2-7; no definite D call. The receptor comes from a boy under two years old who had a stem cell transplant for SCID, so the T cells may come from the graft donor. The sample consisted of PBMCs, mostly from graft donor cells, taken 360 days after TCRalphabeta/CD19-depleted stem cell transplant. The DNA for the CDR3 is TGTGCCAGCAGCCAACCCCCCGGGGAGCAGTACTTC. Translating it yields CASSQPPGEQYF.